These T cell receptor beta chains were read from a single sample in a study of blood T cell repertoires in COVID-19. Sequenced by immunoSEQ multiplex PCR; TCRdb stores in-frame clones only, minus some. The repertoire includes tens of thousands of clones, 88% of them detected once, and 1% to 1.5% sits in the top ten. The sample consisted of peripheral blood. The receptor set was obtained from a middle-aged woman with acute or convalescent COVID-19. Both conserved end residues are part of each CDR3. Each record gives: D gene, clone size, J gene, V gene, CDR3 protein, CDR3 DNA. The D gene is left open where the match is weak. The listing skips clone size in some rows; elsewhere it reads once, few, many or a size class.

TRBD1,-,TRBJ1-2,TRBV7-9,CASSSRDRGYGYTF,TGTGCCAGCAGCTCCCGGGACAGAGGGTATGGCTACACCTTC
-,-,TRBJ1-1,TRBV7-9,CASSLSGAEAFF,TGTGCCAGCAGCTTATCAGGGGCTGAAGCTTTCTTT
-,-,TRBJ2-3,TRBV24-1,CATSDSDREAADTQYF,TGTGCCACCAGTGACTCTGACAGGGAGGCAGCAGATACGCAGTATTTT
TRBD1,-,TRBJ1-5,TRBV18,CASSRDRDQPQHF,TGTGCCAGCTCACGAGACAGGGATCAGCCCCAGCATTTT
TRBD2,-,TRBJ2-3,TRBV19,CASSTRLADTDTQYF,TGTGCCAGTAGTACCCGACTAGCGGACACAGATACGCAGTATTTT
TRBD1,-,TRBJ2-3,TRBV5-1,CASSIGQGPDTQYF,TGCGCCAGCAGCATAGGACAGGGGCCAGATACGCAGTATTTT
-,-,TRBJ2-7,TRBV18,CASSPRTTYEQYF,TGTGCCAGCTCACCCAGGACTACCTACGAGCAGTACTTC
-,-,TRBJ1-5,TRBV12-5,CASGTGINQPQHF,TGTGCTAGTGGGACAGGCATTAATCAGCCCCAGCATTTT
TRBD1,-,TRBJ1-2,TRBV6-6,CASSYTTGEVGGYTF,TGTGCCAGCAGTTACACGACAGGGGAGGTCGGGGGCTACACCTTC
-,-,TRBJ2-7,TRBV28,CATIGPPGVREQYF,TGTGCCACCATTGGACCCCCCGGGGTGCGTGAGCAGTACTTC
-,-,TRBJ2-2,TRBV7-9,CASSPTAGLTLHTGELFF,TGTGCCAGCAGCCCTACGGCCGGACTAACCCTCCACACCGGGGAGCTGTTTTTT
TRBD2,-,TRBJ2-2,TRBV7-2,CASSLIGGETGELFF,TGTGCCAGCAGCTTAATCGGGGGGGAGACCGGGGAGCTGTTTTTT
TRBD1,once,TRBJ2-1,TRBV4-2,CASSQEVLRGSYNEQFF,TGTGCCAGCAGCCAGGAGGTCCTCAGGGGGTCCTACAATGAGCAGTTCTTC
TRBD2,-,TRBJ2-1,TRBV6-2/TRBV6-3,CASSTSGRNNEQFF,TGTGCCAGCAGCACTAGCGGGAGGAATAATGAGCAGTTCTTC
TRBD2,-,TRBJ2-2,TRBV10-2,CASITAGVDTGELFF,TGCGCCAGCATTACAGCGGGAGTGGATACCGGGGAGCTGTTTTTT
TRBD1,-,TRBJ1-5,TRBV29-1,CSVEGPDRVQHF,TGCAGCGTTGAAGGCCCGGACAGGGTCCAGCATTTT
TRBD2,-,TRBJ2-5,TRBV5-1,CASSPREGRKETQYF,TGCGCCAGCAGCCCCCGGGAGGGGAGGAAAGAGACCCAGTACTTC
TRBD1,-,TRBJ2-5,TRBV7-3,CASSRFGQGETQYF,TGTGCCAGCAGCCGATTCGGACAGGGCGAGACCCAGTACTTC
-,-,TRBJ1-4,TRBV29-1,CSATGRATNEKLFF,TGCAGTGCTACAGGCAGAGCAACTAATGAAAAACTGTTTTTT
TRBD2,-,TRBJ2-3,TRBV28,CASSSRGSGVTDTQYF,TGTGCCAGCAGCTCCCGGGGTAGCGGGGTGACAGATACGCAGTATTTT
-,-,TRBJ1-5,TRBV11-3,CASSLSSGNSNQPQHF,TGTGCCAGCAGCTTATCTTCCGGGAATAGCAATCAGCCCCAGCATTTT
-,-,TRBJ2-7,TRBV10-3,CAIRKDSSYEQYF,TGTGCCATCAGGAAGGACAGCTCCTACGAGCAGTACTTC
TRBD1,-,TRBJ2-7,TRBV28,CASRSRGTGGGYEQYF,TGTGCCAGCAGATCCAGGGGGACAGGCGGAGGCTACGAGCAGTACTTC
-,-,TRBJ2-2,TRBV5-1,CASSTQGGANTGELFF,TGCGCCAGCAGCACCCAGGGGGGCGCGAACACCGGGGAGCTGTTTTTT
-,-,TRBJ1-5,TRBV11-2,CASSLDLRGGNQPQHF,TGTGCCAGCAGCTTAGATCTACGAGGAGGCAATCAGCCCCAGCATTTT
-,-,TRBJ2-5,TRBV5-6,CASSLAVETQYF,TGTGCCAGCAGCTTGGCGGTGGAGACCCAGTACTTC
-,-,TRBJ1-2,TRBV6-1,CASSEGAGVGGYTF,TGTGCCAGCAGTGAGGGGGCAGGGGTCGGAGGCTACACCTTC
-,-,TRBJ1-3,TRBV5-8,CASSLRGGGNTIYF,TGTGCCAGCAGCTTGCGGGGAGGTGGAAACACCATATATTTT
TRBD1,-,TRBJ2-4,TRBV2,CASSENEGTGGWDIQYF,TGTGCCAGCAGTGAAAATGAAGGGACAGGGGGGTGGGACATTCAGTACTTC
TRBD1,once,TRBJ2-3,TRBV5-1,CASNRGDRSDTQYF,TGCGCCAGCAATCGCGGGGACAGGTCAGATACGCAGTATTTT
-,-,TRBJ2-5,TRBV29-1,CSVGGLLEETQYF,TGCAGCGTTGGGGGACTGTTAGAGGAGACCCAGTACTTC
-,-,TRBJ1-4,TRBV28,CASSLVNEKLFF,TGTGCCAGCAGTCTTGTCAATGAAAAACTGTTTTTT
-,once,TRBJ2-1,TRBV19,CASSQTQLHNEQFF,TGTGCCAGTAGCCAGACTCAACTCCACAATGAGCAGTTCTTC
-,-,TRBJ1-5,TRBV6-2/TRBV6-3,CASSYPSGGNQPQHF,TGTGCCAGCAGTTACCCCTCAGGGGGCAATCAGCCCCAGCATTTT
TRBD1,-,TRBJ1-2,TRBV27,CASSPQTGGYGYTF,TGTGCCAGCAGTCCCCAGACAGGGGGGTATGGCTACACCTTC
TRBD1,few,TRBJ1-1,TRBV27,CASRDRGAEAFF,TGTGCCAGCAGGGACAGGGGAGCTGAAGCTTTCTTT
-,-,TRBJ2-1,TRBV3-1/TRBV3-2,CASSQERNNEQFF,TGTGCCAGCAGCCAAGAGCGCAACAATGAGCAGTTCTTC
-,-,TRBJ1-1,TRBV10-3,CAISEKELEAFF,TGTGCCATCAGTGAAAAGGAGCTTGAAGCTTTCTTT
-,-,TRBJ2-1,TRBV6-5,CASSFDSVTAEQFF,TGTGCCAGCAGTTTTGATTCGGTAACCGCTGAGCAGTTCTTC
-,few,TRBJ1-1,TRBV27,CASSFSVQDKAFF,TGTGCCAGCAGTTTCTCCGTCCAGGATAAAGCTTTCTTT
-,-,TRBJ1-5,TRBV5-4,CASSWDNGQPQHF,TGTGCCAGCAGCTGGGACAACGGGCAGCCCCAGCATTTT
TRBD2,-,TRBJ2-1,TRBV27,CASSLRRTASSGTNYNEQFF,TGTGCCAGCAGTTTAAGGAGGACAGCCTCTAGCGGGACAAACTACAATGAGCAGTTCTTC
TRBD1,few,TRBJ1-3,TRBV9,CASSPQGAGNTIYF,TGTGCCAGCAGCCCCCAGGGGGCTGGAAACACCATATATTTT
-,-,TRBJ1-5,TRBV28,CASSRYRSNQPQHF,TGTGCCAGCAGCCGATACAGGAGCAATCAGCCCCAGCATTTT
-,-,TRBJ2-2,TRBV6-6,CASSHQGGELFF,TGTGCCAGCAGCCATCAGGGTGGGGAGCTGTTTTTT
-,-,TRBJ1-5,TRBV6-1,CASSEEERRAQHF,TGTGCCAGCAGTGAAGAGGAACGTCGGGCCCAGCATTTT
TRBD1,-,TRBJ1-4,TRBV2,CASSRMGGQNEKLFF,TGTGCCAGCAGCAGAATGGGGGGACAGAATGAAAAACTGTTTTTT
-,-,TRBJ2-2,TRBV7-2,CASSIQVGTGELFF,TGTGCCAGCAGTATCCAGGTTGGCACCGGGGAGCTGTTTTTT
TRBD2,once,TRBJ2-1,TRBV14,CASSQQLAGSPKYNEQFF,TGTGCCAGCAGCCAACAACTAGCGGGCAGCCCAAAGTACAATGAGCAGTTCTTC
-,-,TRBJ2-1,TRBV4-1,CASSQSWRGSYNEQFF,TGCGCCAGCAGCCAAAGTTGGCGGGGATCCTACAATGAGCAGTTCTTC
-,-,TRBJ1-3,TRBV30,CAWSRLLSGNTIYF,TGTGCCTGGAGTAGACTGCTCTCTGGAAACACCATATATTTT
-,-,TRBJ1-6,TRBV14,CASSQGSSYNSPLHF,TGTGCCAGCTCTCAGGGGAGCTCCTATAATTCACCCCTCCACTTT
TRBD1,-,TRBJ2-3,TRBV19,CASSIDPLTQGATQYF,TGTGCCAGTAGTATAGATCCCCTCACCCAGGGGGCTACGCAGTATTTT